One sample yielded the 30 T cell receptor beta chains listed below, sequenced in a study of Ad26.COV2.S vaccination and SARS-CoV-2 variants (dated by TCRdb to about 2021). The time point label, as the study defines it: individuals recovered from natural SARS-CoV-2 infection. Preparation of the library involved the immunoSEQ multiplex PCR assay. The clones in this table, taken by TCRdb from immuneACCESS, are in-frame only. Not every clone is retained; where verified, under half of the shortfall comes from an unresolved V gene, and the cause of the rest is unknown. The sample has roughly 380,000 clones on record, about 91% of them singletons. Jointly, the top ten make up under 5% of the sample. The sequencing here drew on peripheral blood, taken after recovery from COVID-19. These receptors were collected from a human donor who had recovered from COVID-19.

The V gene is TRBV5-4, the J gene TRBJ1-3; 9 bases map to TRBD1. The CDR3 consists of 17 residues. Germline V gene data show CDR1 as SGHNT and CDR2 as YYREEE (reference sequence). Losses at the gene ends were 0 bases for V and 2 bases for J; bases not matched to a gene: 6. DNA for the CDR3: TGTGCCAGCAGCTTGGTACCGGGACAGGGAGCTGGAAACACCATATATTTT. Amino acid sequence: CASSLVPGQGAGNTIYF. Together with reference TRBV5-4 and TRBJ1-3, the CDR3 gives the full variable domain: ETGVTQSPTHLIKTRGQQVTLRCSSQSGHNTVSWYQQALGQGPQFIFQYYREEENGRGNFPPRFSGLQFPNYSSELNVNALELDDSALYLCASSLVPGQGAGNTIYFGEGSWLTVV.

The chain links TRBV3-1 (or the pseudogene TRBV3-2) to TRBJ1-2, with TRBD1 matching over 7 bases. With V trimmed by 4 bases and J by 8 bases, 10 bases remained unmatched. CDR3 length equals 14 residues. Germline assignment: CDR1 LGHDT and CDR2 YNNKEL (reference sequence). The CDR3 spells CASSPSRQGQGYTF. The CDR3 nucleotides are TGTGCCAGCAGCCCTTCCCGACAGGGTCAGGGCTACACCTTC.

This chain uses TRBV5-6 with TRBJ2-6; D is possibly TRBD2 (6 bases). The CDR3 length is 16 residues. The germline CDR1 and CDR2 sequences are SGHDT and YYEEEE. V lost 4 bases and J 4 bases, leaving 15 bases between the germline ends. The CDR3 protein is CASSTTGVRGANVLTF. CDR3 DNA sequence: TGTGCCAGCAGCACCACGGGGGTCCGGGGGGCCAACGTCCTGACTTTC.

The chain has TRBV19 and TRBJ1-3; the D gene is possibly TRBD1 (5 bases). The CDR3 is 15 residues long. Germline-derived CDR1 and CDR2 are LNHDA and SQIVND (reference sequence). V gave up 0 bases and J gave up 6 bases, with 12 bases separating them. The CDR3 reads CASSIDQTVVNTIYF. The CDR3 bases are TGTGCCAGTAGTATAGATCAGACAGTCGTAAACACCATATATTTT.

J is TRBJ1-5 and V is TRBV4-3; D not certain. This CDR3 comprises 15 residues. CDR1 and CDR2 (germline): LGHNA, YSLEER. Trimming left V 4 bases short and J 1 base short, with 11 bases between. CDR3 DNA sequence: TGCGCCAGCAGCCTTAGTTTCACCAGCAATCAGCCCCAGCATTTT. Translated, it gives CASSLSFTSNQPQHF.

The chain's CDR3 is CASSPRYTGELFF. CDR3 nucleotides: TGTGCCAGTAGTCCGCGGTACACCGGGGAGCTGTTTTTT. The gene calls are TRBV19 and TRBJ2-2; D unresolved. Trimming took 5 bases from V and 3 from J, leaving 7 bases between them. The CDR3 length is 13 residues. Per the germline V gene, CDR1 is LNHDA and CDR2 is SQIVND (reference sequence).

This clone was observed once. The chain combines TRBV10-2 with TRBJ2-7; D is undetermined. V lost 8 bases, J lost 2 bases, and 10 bases lay in between. CDR1 WSHSY and CDR2 SAAADI come from the germline V gene. The CDR3 covers 12 residues. The CDR3, as DNA: TGCGCCAGCCGTCATTCTCCCTACGAGCAGTACTTC. Translated, it gives CASRHSPYEQYF.

This chain uses TRBV18 with TRBJ1-3, with D tentatively TRBD1 (6 bases). CDR1 and CDR2 from the germline V gene are KGHSH and LQKENI. Between the trimmed V and J ends, which lost 3 bases and 0 bases, there was a span of 12 bases. The CDR3 is made up of 16 amino acids. The chain's CDR3 is CASSPSTGSSGNTIYF. The DNA for the CDR3 is TGTGCCAGCTCACCGTCGACAGGCAGCTCTGGAAACACCATATATTTT. The full variable domain, completed using reference TRBV18 and TRBJ1-3, is NAGVMQNPRHLVRRRGQEARLRCSPMKGHSHVYWYRQLPEEGLKFMVYLQKENIIDESGMPKERFSAEFPKEGPSILRIQQVVRGDSAAYFCASSPSTGSSGNTIYFGEGSWLTVV.

The chain is built from TRBV7-2 and TRBJ1-3; D uncertain. Trimming left V 6 bases short and J 0 bases short, with 9 bases between. Germline V gene lookup returns CDR1 SGHTA and CDR2 FQGNSA. This CDR3 has 14 residues. This chain's CDR3 is CASSLRHSGNTIYF. In DNA, the CDR3 is TGTGCCAGCAGTCTCCGGCACTCTGGAAACACCATATATTTT.

The chain combines TRBV5-6 with TRBJ1-2; 8 nucleotides agree with TRBD1. V lost 4 bases and J lost 6; bases outside the gene matches: 14. Germline V gene sequence: CDR1 SGHDT, CDR2 YYEEEE. This CDR3 is built from 16 residues. The CDR3 DNA is TGTGCCAGCAGCACAGCCACGACAGGGGTGGTTAATGGCTACACCTTC. Protein sequence: CASSTATTGVVNGYTF.

V and J are TRBV11-2 and TRBJ1-1, with a tentative D call TRBD1 (5 bases). Germline CDR1 SGHAT, CDR2 FQNNGV. The CDR3 is 15 residues long. V lost 5 bases and J lost 0, with 13 bases in between. The CDR3 loop is CASSTMTGVNTEAFF. CDR3 in DNA: TGTGCCAGCAGCACAATGACGGGGGTGAACACTGAAGCTTTCTTT.

This chain joins TRBV6-5 and TRBJ2-3; D possibly matches TRBD1 or TRBD2 (7 bases each). The CDR3 is 14 amino acids. Trimming removed 7 bases at V and 3 bases at J, with 14 bases between. Germline-derived CDR1 and CDR2 are MNHEY and SVGAGI. CDR3 protein: CASIRGGLTDTQYF. CDR3 DNA sequence: TGTGCCAGCATCAGGGGGGGCCTGACAGATACGCAGTATTTT.

This clone has a single count. The rearrangement uses TRBV29-1 and TRBJ1-1; D is unclear. The CDR3 runs to 10 residues. V was trimmed by 5 bases and J by 6 bases, leaving 7 bases between them. Germline V gene data show CDR1 as SQVTM and CDR2 as ANQGSEA. The CDR3 protein is CSVFHAEAFF. Here the CDR3 DNA reads TGCAGCGTTTTCCACGCTGAAGCTTTCTTT.

V and J are TRBV19 and TRBJ2-5, with 10 bases identical to TRBD1. J was trimmed by 5 bases and V by 1 base; bases with no gene match: 10. Germline values: CDR1 LNHDA, CDR2 SQIVND (reference sequence). The CDR3 contains 17 residues. CDR3: CASSIAQTGGLRETQYF. In nucleotides, the CDR3 is TGTGCCAGTAGTATAGCCCAGACAGGGGGCTTAAGGGAGACCCAGTACTTC.

The V gene is TRBV11-2, the J gene TRBJ2-5, with D possibly matching TRBD1 (6 bases). V gave up 5 bases and J gave up 3 bases, with 13 bases separating them. From germline, CDR1 is SGHAT and CDR2 FQNNGV. The CDR3 is made up of 14 amino acids. CDR3 protein: CASSPDSSKETQYF. CDR3 in DNA: TGTGCCAGCAGCCCGGACAGTTCGAAAGAGACCCAGTACTTC.

This clone was observed once. CDR3: CASSQDRGNEAFF. CDR3 in DNA: TGTGCCAGCAGCCAAGATCGCGGAAATGAAGCTTTCTTT. The chain is built from TRBV3-1 (or the pseudogene TRBV3-2) and TRBJ1-1; D uncertain. With 0 bases removed from V and 7 bases from J, the gap between germline ends came to 9 bases. The germline V gene has CDR1 LGHDT and CDR2 YNNKEL (reference sequence). This CDR3 has 13 amino acids.

This clone was observed once. This chain links TRBV27 with TRBJ2-3; 14 bases are shared with TRBD2. The CDR3 is 18 residues long. J gave up 4 bases and V 1 base, and 7 bases lay outside the gene matches. Germline V gene lookup returns CDR1 MNHEY and CDR2 SMNVEV (reference sequence). CDR3 residues: CASSLFPPTSGGADTQYF. The CDR3, as DNA: TGTGCCAGCAGTTTATTCCCCCCGACTAGCGGGGGGGCAGATACGCAGTATTTT.

This clone came up once. The V gene is TRBV7-8, the J gene TRBJ1-1; tentatively, D is TRBD1 (5 bases). CDR3 length: 16 residues. CDR1 is SGHVS, CDR2 FQNEAQ, per germline. V gave up 5 bases and J gave up 9 bases, with 25 bases separating them. The CDR3 DNA reads TGTGCCAGCAGCCCGTACGCGGCCGGGGCGAATTCTCAAGCTTTCTTT. Translated: CASSPYAAGANSQAFF.

The genes are TRBV9 and TRBJ2-1; 13 bases are a match to TRBD2. This CDR3 spans 15 amino acids. CDR1 and CDR2 from the germline V gene are SGDLS and YYNGEE. The junction had 4 bases not matched to a gene; V was cut back by 2 bases and J by 8 bases. CDR3 protein: CASSVGLAGRDEQFF. In DNA form, the CDR3 reads TGTGCCAGCAGCGTGGGACTAGCGGGGAGGGATGAGCAGTTCTTC.

V usage is TRBV2 and J usage is TRBJ1-6; D remains ambiguous. Trimming shortened V by 7 bases and J by 10 bases, and 20 bases separated the two germline ends. CDR1 SNHLY and CDR2 FYNNEI come from the germline V gene. CDR3 length equals 15 residues. DNA for the CDR3: TGTGCCAGCACCGAAGCGGGAGGGCCGGGCTCACCCCTCCACTTT. It is translated as CASTEAGGPGSPLHF.

The chain employs TRBV2 and TRBJ1-6; D is possibly TRBD1 (6 bases). CDR1 is SNHLY, CDR2 FYNNEI, per germline. The CDR3 sequence is 14 residues long. Trimming removed 10 bases at V and 0 bases at J, with 10 bases between. The CDR3 is CAKQGGSYNSPLHF. In nucleotides, the CDR3 is TGTGCCAAACAAGGGGGCTCCTATAATTCACCCCTCCACTTT.

This rearrangement joins TRBV19 to TRBJ2-5, with 9 positions matching TRBD1. CDR1 and CDR2 (germline): LNHDA, SQIVND (reference sequence). J gave up 3 bases and V 5 bases, and 7 bases lay outside the gene matches. The CDR3 spans 15 residues. CDR3 sequence reads: CASSSPGQGEETQYF. DNA of the CDR3: TGTGCCAGTAGTTCCCCGGGACAGGGTGAAGAGACCCAGTACTTC. The full variable domain, its missing parts supplied by reference TRBV19 and TRBJ2-5, is DGGITQSPKYLFRKEGQNVTLSCEQNLNHDAMYWYRQDPGQGLRLIYYSQIVNDFQKGDIAEGYSVSREKKESFPLTVTSAQKNPTAFYLCASSSPGQGEETQYFGPGTRLLVL.

The chain couples TRBV7-2 to TRBJ2-3; the match to TRBD2 covers 10 bases. J gave up 4 bases and V 2 bases, and 3 bases lay outside the gene matches. CDR3 length equals 15 residues. The germline V gene encodes CDR1 SGHTA and CDR2 FQGNSA. CDR3: CASSLSGGAADTQYF. CDR3 nucleotide sequence: TGTGCCAGCAGCTTAAGCGGGGGGGCCGCAGATACGCAGTATTTT.

The chain carries TRBV19 and TRBJ1-2; 7 bases are shared with TRBD1. CDR1 and CDR2 (germline): LNHDA, SQIVND (reference sequence). The CDR3 runs 18 residues. J was trimmed by 3 bases and V by 4 bases; bases with no gene match: 17. CDR3 amino acids: CASSTFLDSRGIYYGYTF. CDR3 bases: TGTGCCAGTAGTACATTCCTCGACAGCAGGGGGATCTACTATGGCTACACCTTC. Filled out from reference TRBV19 and TRBJ1-2, the complete variable domain reads DGGITQSPKYLFRKEGQNVTLSCEQNLNHDAMYWYRQDPGQGLRLIYYSQIVNDFQKGDIAEGYSVSREKKESFPLTVTSAQKNPTAFYLCASSTFLDSRGIYYGYTFGSGTRLTVV.

The gene calls are TRBV19 and TRBJ2-7; D gene unclear. Deletions cut 8 bases from V and 2 bases from J, with 10 bases between. This CDR3 region has 12 residues. Germline V lookup: CDR1 LNHDA, CDR2 SQIVND (reference sequence). CDR3 loop: CASASRPYEQYF. CDR3 coding DNA: TGTGCCAGTGCCAGCAGACCCTACGAGCAGTACTTC. The full variable domain, in which reference TRBV19 and TRBJ2-7 provide the parts outside the CDR3, is DGGITQSPKYLFRKEGQNVTLSCEQNLNHDAMYWYRQDPGQGLRLIYYSQIVNDFQKGDIAEGYSVSREKKESFPLTVTSAQKNPTAFYLCASASRPYEQYFGPGTRLTVT.

This clone is a singleton in its sample. This chain joins TRBV3-1 (or the pseudogene TRBV3-2) and TRBJ1-1; D unclear. Per the germline V gene, CDR1 is LGHDT and CDR2 is YNNKEL (reference sequence). This CDR3 has 13 amino acids. With 6 bases removed from V and 4 bases from J, the gap between germline ends came to 12 bases. The CDR3 DNA is TGTGCCAGCAGTGATACAGCTACCACTGAAGCTTTCTTT. Translation: CASSDTATTEAFF.

The chain joins TRBV10-1 to TRBJ1-1; D not certain. Germline CDR1 WNHNN, CDR2 SYGVQD (reference sequence). This CDR3 region has 14 residues. V was pared by 0 bases and J by 2 bases, with 7 bases between. CDR3 sequence: CASSESGYNTEAFF. The CDR3 region has the DNA TGCGCCAGCAGTGAGTCGGGTTATAACACTGAAGCTTTCTTT.

The genes are TRBV7-9 and TRBJ1-2, with TRBD1 identical over 9 bases. V was pared by 2 bases and J by 8 bases, with 18 bases of the junction left unmatched. Germline CDR1 reads SEHNR; CDR2 reads FQNEAQ (reference sequence). The CDR3 contains 18 residues. The CDR3 reads CASSLRTPQGQGSRGYTF. The DNA for the CDR3 is TGTGCCAGCAGCTTACGCACGCCTCAGGGACAGGGATCGAGGGGCTACACCTTC. The full variable domain, completed using reference TRBV7-9 and TRBJ1-2, is DTGVSQNPRHKITKRGQNVTFRCDPISEHNRLYWYRQTLGQGPEFLTYFQNEAQLEKSRLLSDRFSAERPKGSFSTLEIQRTEQGDSAMYLCASSLRTPQGQGSRGYTFGSGTRLTVV.

This clone was counted only a few times. The V and J genes are TRBV3-1 (or the pseudogene TRBV3-2) and TRBJ1-2; D call uncertain. The CDR3 runs 13 residues. V lost 2 bases and J lost 2, with 6 bases in between. In germline, CDR1 is LGHDT, CDR2 YNNKEL (reference sequence). In DNA form, the CDR3 reads TGTGCCAGCAGCCAACAGAAAAACTATGGCTACACCTTC. Translating it yields CASSQQKNYGYTF.

CDR3 bases: TGTGCCAGCCACAACAGGGATCCCCACGAGCAGTACTTC. This sequence encodes CASHNRDPHEQYF. This chain connects TRBV6-5 to TRBJ2-7; D may be TRBD1 (6 bases). CDR3 size: 13 residues. Germline V gene data show CDR1 as MNHEY and CDR2 as SVGAGI. Trimming pared 8 bases from V and 5 bases from J, leaving 16 bases between.